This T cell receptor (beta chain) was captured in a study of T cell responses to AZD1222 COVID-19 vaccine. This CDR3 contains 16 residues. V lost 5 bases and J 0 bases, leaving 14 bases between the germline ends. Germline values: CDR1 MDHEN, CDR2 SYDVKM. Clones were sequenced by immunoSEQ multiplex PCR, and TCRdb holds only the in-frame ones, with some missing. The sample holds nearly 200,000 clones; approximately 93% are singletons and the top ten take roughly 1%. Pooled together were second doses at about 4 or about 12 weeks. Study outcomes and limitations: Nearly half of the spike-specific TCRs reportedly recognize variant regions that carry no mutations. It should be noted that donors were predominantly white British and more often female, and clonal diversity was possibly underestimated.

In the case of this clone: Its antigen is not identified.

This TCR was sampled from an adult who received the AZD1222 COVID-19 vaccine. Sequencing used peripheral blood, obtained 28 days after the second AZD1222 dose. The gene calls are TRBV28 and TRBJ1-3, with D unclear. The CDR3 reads CASSGVLGSSGNTIYF. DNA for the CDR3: TGTGCCAGCAGTGGGGTTTTGGGGAGCTCTGGAAACACCATATATTTT. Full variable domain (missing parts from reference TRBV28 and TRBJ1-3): DVKVTQSSRYLVKRTGEKVFLECVQDMDHENMFWYRQDPGLGLRLIYFSYDVKMKEKGDIPEGYSVSREKKERFSLILESASTNQTSMYLCASSGVLGSSGNTIYFGEGSWLTVV.